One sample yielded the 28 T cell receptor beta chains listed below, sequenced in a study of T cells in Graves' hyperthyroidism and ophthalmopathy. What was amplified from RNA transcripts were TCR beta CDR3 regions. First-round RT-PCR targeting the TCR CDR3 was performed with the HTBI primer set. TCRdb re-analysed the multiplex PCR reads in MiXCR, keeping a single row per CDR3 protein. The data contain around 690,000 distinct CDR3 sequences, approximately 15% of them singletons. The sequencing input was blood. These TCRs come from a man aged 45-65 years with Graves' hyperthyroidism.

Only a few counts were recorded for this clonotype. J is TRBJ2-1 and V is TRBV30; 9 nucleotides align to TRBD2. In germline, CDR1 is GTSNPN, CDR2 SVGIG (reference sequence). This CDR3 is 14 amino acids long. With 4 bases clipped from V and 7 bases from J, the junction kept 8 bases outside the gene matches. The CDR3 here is CAWNLLAGANEQFF. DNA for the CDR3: TGTGCCTGGAATCTATTAGCGGGAGCTAATGAGCAGTTCTTC.

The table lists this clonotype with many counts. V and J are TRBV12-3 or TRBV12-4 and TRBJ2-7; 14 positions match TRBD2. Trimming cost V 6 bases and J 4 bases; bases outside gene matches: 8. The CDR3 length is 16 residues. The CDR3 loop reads CASRRTSGRLRYEQYF. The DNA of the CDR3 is TGTGCCAGCAGACGGACTAGCGGGAGGTTAAGATACGAGCAGTACTTC.

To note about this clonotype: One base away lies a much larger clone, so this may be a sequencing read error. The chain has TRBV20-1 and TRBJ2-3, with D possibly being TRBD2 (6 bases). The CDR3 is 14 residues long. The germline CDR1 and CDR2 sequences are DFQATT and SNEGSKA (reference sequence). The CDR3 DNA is TGCAATGCCTCTTGGAGGGCTGGCACAGATACGCAGTATTTT. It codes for CNASWRAGTDTQYF.

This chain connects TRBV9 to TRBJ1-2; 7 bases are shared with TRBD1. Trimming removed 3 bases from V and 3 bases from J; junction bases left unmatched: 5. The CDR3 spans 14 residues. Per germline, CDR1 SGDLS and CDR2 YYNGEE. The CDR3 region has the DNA TGTGCCAGCAGCGCGACAGGGACGGACTATGGCTACACCTTC. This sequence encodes CASSATGTDYGYTF.

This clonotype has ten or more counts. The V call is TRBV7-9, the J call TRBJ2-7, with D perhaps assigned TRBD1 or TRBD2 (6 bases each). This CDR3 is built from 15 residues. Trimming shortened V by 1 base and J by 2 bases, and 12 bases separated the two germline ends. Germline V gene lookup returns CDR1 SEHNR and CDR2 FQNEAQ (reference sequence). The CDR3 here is CASSLGGARTYEQYF. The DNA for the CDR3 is TGTGCCAGCAGCTTAGGGGGGGCGAGAACCTACGAGCAGTACTTC.

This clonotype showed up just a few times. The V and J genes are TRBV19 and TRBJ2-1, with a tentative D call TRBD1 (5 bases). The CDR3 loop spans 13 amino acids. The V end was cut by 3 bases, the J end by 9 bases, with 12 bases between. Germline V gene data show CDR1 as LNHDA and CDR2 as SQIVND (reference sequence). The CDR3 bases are TGTGCCAGTAGTATCGGCCGACAGCTTGAGCAGTTCTTC. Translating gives CASSIGRQLEQFF.

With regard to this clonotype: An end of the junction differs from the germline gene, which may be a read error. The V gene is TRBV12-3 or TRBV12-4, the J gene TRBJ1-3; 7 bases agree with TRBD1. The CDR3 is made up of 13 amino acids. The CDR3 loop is CAGRKQGLNTIYF. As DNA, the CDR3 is TGTGCCGGCAGGAAACAGGGGTTAAACACCATATATTTT.

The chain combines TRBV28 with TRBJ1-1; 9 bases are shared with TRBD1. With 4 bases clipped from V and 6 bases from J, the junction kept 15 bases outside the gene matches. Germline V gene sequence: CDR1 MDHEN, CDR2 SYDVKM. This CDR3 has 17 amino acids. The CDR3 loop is CASSWGGQGSVIAEAFF. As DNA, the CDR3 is TGTGCCAGCAGTTGGGGGGGACAGGGCTCAGTGATCGCTGAAGCTTTCTTT.

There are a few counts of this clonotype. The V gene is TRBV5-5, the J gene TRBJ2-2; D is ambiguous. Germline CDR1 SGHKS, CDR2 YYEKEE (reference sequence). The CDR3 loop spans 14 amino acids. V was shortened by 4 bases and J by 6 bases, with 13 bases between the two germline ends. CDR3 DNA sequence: TGTGCCAGCAGCCCGGTTCAGCCCTCCGGGGAGCTGTTTTTT. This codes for CASSPVQPSGELFF.

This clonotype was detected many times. Written as DNA, the CDR3 is TGCAGTTCTTACACCGGGACTCATTCCTACGAGCAGTACTTC. As protein: CSSYTGTHSYEQYF. The chain uses TRBV20-1 and TRBJ2-7; D possibly corresponds to TRBD2 (6 bases). The CDR3 loop spans 14 amino acids. Germline lookup yields CDR1 DFQATT and CDR2 SNEGSKA (reference sequence). V was clipped by 8 bases and J by 1 base, with 18 bases between them.

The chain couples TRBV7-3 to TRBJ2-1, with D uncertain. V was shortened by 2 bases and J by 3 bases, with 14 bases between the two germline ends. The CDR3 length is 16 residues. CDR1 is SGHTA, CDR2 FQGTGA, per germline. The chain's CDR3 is CASSLSAPAGYNEQFF. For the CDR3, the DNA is TGTGCCAGCAGCTTATCAGCCCCGGCAGGCTACAATGAGCAGTTCTTC.

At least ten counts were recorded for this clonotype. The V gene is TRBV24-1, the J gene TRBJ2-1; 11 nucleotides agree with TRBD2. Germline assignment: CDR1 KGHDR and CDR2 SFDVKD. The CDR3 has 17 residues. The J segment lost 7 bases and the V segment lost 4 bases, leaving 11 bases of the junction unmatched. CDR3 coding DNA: TGTGCCACCAGTGACTACACTAGCGGGAGACAACGGAATGAGCAGTTCTTC. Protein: CATSDYTSGRQRNEQFF.

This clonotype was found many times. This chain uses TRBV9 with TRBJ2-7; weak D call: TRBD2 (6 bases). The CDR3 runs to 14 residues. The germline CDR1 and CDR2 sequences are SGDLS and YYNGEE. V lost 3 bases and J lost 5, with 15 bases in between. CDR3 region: CASSGGRASDEQYF. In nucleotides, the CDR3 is TGTGCCAGCAGCGGGGGGAGAGCTAGCGACGAGCAGTACTTC.

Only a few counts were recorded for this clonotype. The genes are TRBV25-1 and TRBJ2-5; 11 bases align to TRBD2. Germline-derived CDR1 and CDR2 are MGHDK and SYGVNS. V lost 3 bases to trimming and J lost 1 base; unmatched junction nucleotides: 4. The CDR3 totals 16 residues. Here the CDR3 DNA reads TGTGCCAGCAGTGATCGGCTAGCGGGAGGCCAAGAGACCCAGTACTTC. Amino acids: CASSDRLAGGQETQYF.

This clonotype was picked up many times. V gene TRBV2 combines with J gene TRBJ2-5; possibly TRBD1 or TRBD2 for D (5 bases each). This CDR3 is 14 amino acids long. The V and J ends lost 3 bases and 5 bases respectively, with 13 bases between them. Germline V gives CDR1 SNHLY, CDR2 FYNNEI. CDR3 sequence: CASSDPGTGETQYF. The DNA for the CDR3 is TGTGCCAGCAGTGACCCAGGGACGGGGGAGACCCAGTACTTC.

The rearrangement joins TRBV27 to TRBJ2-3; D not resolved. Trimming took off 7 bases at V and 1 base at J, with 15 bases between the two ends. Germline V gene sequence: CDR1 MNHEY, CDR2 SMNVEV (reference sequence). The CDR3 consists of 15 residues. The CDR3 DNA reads TGTGCCAGCACCTCAAGGGCCTTGGGCACAGATACGCAGTATTTT. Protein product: CASTSRALGTDTQYF.

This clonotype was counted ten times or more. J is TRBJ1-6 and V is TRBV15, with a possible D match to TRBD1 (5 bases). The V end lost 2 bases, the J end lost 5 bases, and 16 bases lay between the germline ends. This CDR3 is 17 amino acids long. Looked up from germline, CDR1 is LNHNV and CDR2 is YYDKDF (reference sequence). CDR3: CATSRPEVGGNNSPLHF. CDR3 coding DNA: TGTGCCACCAGCAGACCGGAGGTGGGGGGGAATAATTCACCCCTCCACTTT.

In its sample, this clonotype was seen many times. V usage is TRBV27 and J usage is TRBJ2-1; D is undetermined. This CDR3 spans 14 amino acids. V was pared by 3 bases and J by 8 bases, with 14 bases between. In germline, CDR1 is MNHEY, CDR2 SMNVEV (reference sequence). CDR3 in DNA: TGTGCCAGCAGTTTGGTAGAGAATATCCATGAGCAGTTCTTC. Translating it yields CASSLVENIHEQFF.

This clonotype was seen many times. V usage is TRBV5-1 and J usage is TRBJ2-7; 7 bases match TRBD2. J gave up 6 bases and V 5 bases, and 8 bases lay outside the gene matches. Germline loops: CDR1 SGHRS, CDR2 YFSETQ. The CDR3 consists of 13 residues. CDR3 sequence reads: CASRAGAGSEQYF. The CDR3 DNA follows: TGCGCCAGCAGGGCGGGAGCGGGCAGCGAGCAGTACTTC. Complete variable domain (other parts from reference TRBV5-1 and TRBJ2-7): KAGVTQTPRYLIKTRGQQVTLSCSPISGHRSVSWYQQTPGQGLQFLFEYFSETQRNKGNFPGRFSGRQFSNSRSEMNVSTLELGDSALYLCASRAGAGSEQYFGPGTRLTVT.

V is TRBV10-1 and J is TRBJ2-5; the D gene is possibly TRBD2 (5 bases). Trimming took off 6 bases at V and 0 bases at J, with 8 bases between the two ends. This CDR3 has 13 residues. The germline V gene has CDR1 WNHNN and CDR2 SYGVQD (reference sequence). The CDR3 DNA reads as TGCGCCAGCAGCTCCGGGGACCAAGAGACCCAGTACTTC. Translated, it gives CASSSGDQETQYF.

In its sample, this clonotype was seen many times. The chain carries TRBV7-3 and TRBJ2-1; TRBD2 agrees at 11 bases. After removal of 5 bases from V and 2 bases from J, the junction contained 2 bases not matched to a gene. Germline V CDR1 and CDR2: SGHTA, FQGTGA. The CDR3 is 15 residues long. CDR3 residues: CASSRSGRAYNEQFF. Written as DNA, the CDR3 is TGTGCCAGCAGCCGTAGCGGGAGGGCCTACAATGAGCAGTTCTTC.

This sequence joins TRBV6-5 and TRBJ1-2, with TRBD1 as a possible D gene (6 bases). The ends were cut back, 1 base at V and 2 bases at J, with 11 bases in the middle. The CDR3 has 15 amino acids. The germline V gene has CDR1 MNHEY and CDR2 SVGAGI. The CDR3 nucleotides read TGTGCCAGCAGTTACTGGGCAGGGGAGAACTATGGCTACACCTTC. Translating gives CASSYWAGENYGYTF.

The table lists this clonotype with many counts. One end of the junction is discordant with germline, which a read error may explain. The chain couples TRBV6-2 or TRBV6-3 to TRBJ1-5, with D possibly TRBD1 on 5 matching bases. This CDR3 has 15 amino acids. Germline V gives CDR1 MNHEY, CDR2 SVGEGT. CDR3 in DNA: TGTGCCAGCAGTTATGAATGGGGCAGCAAGCAGCCCCAGCATTTT. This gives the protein CASSYEWGSKQPQHF.

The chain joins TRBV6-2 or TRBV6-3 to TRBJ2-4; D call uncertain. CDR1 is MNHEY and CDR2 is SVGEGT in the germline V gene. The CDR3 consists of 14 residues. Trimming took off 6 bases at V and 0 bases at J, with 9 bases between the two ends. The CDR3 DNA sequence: TGTGCCAGCAGCCGGACCGCAGCCAAAAACATTCAGTACTTC. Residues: CASSRTAAKNIQYF.

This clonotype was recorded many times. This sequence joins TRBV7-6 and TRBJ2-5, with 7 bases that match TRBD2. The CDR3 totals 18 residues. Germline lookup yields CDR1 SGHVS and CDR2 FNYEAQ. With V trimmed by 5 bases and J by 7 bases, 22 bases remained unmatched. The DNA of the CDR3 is TGTGCCAGCAGCCATCCCACCTCGGTGGGGGAGGGATGGGGGACCCAGTACTTC. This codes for CASSHPTSVGEGWGTQYF.

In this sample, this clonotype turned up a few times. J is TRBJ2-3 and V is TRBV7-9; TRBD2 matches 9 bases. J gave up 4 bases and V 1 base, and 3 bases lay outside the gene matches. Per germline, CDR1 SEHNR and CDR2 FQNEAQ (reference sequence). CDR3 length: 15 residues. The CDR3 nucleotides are TGTGCCAGCAGCTTAGTAGCGGGAGAGTCAGATACGCAGTATTTT. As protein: CASSLVAGESDTQYF. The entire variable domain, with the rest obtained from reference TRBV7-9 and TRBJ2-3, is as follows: DTGVSQNPRHKITKRGQNVTFRCDPISEHNRLYWYRQTLGQGPEFLTYFQNEAQLEKSRLLSDRFSAERPKGSFSTLEIQRTEQGDSAMYLCASSLVAGESDTQYFGPGTRLTVL.

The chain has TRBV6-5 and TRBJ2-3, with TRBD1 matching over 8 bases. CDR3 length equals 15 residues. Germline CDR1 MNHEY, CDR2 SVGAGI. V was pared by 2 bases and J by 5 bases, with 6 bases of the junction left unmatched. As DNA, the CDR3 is TGTGCCAGCAGTTACGACAGGGGTTTAGGAGATACGCAGTATTTT. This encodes CASSYDRGLGDTQYF.

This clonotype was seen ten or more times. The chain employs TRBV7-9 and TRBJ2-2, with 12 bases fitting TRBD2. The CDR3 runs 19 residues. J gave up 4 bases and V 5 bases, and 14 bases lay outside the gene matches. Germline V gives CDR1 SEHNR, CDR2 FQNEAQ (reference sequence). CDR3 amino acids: CASSPLRRTSGTGTGELFF. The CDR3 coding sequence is TGTGCCAGCAGCCCTCTACGGCGGACTAGCGGGACGGGCACCGGGGAGCTGTTTTTT.